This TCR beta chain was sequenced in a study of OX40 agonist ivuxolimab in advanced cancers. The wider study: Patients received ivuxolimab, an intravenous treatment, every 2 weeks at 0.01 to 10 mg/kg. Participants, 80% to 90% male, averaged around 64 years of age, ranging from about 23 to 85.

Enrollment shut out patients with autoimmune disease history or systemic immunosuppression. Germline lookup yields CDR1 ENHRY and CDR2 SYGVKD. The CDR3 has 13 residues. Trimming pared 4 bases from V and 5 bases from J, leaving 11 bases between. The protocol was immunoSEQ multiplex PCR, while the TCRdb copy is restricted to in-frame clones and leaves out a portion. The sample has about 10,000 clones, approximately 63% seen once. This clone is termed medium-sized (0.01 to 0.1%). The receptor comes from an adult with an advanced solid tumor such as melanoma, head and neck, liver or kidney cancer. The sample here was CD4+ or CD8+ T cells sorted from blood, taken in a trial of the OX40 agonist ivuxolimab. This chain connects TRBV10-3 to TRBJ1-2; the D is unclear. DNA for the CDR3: TGTGCCATCAGTGCGCTGGGTGGGTATGGCTACACCTTC. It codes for CAISALGGYGYTF.